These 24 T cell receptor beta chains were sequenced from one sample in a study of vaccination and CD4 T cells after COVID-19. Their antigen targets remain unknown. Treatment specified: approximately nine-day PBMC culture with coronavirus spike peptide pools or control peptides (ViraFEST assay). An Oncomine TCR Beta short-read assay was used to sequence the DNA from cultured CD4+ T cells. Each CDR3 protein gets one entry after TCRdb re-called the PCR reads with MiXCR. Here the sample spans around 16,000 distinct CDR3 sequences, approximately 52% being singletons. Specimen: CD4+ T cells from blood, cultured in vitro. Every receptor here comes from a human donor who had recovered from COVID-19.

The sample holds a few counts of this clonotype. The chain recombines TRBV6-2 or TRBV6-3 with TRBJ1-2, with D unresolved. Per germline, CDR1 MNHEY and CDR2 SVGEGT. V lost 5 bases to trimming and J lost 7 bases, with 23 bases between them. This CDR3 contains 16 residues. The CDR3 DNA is TGTGCCAGCAGTCGATTTCCGGCGGGGAGAGGGTTTGGCTACACCTTC. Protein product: CASSRFPAGRGFGYTF.

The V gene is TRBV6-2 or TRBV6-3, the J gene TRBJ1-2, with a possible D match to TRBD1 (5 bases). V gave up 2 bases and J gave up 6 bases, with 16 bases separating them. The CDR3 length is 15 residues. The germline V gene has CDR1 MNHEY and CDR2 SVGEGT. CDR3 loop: CASSYGLWRGDGYTF. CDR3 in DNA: TGTGCCAGCAGTTACGGGCTGTGGAGGGGCGATGGCTACACCTTC.

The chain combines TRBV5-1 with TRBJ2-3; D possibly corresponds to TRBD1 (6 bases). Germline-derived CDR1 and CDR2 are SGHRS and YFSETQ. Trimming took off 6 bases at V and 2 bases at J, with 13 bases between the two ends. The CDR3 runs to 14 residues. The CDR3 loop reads CASMTGTYTDTQYF. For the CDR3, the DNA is TGCGCCAGCATGACAGGAACCTACACAGATACGCAGTATTTT.

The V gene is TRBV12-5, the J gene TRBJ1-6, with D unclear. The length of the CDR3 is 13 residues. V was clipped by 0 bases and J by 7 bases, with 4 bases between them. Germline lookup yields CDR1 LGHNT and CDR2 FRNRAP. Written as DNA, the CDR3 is TGTGCTAGTGGTTTGGTTAGGAATTCACCCCTCCACTTT. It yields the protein CASGLVRNSPLHF.

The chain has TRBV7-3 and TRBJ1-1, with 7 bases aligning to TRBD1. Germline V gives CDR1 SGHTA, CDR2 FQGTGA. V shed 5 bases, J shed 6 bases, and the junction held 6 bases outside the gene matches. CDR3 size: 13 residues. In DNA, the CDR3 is TGTGCCAGCAGCCCCGACAGGGCCGCTGAAGCTTTCTTT. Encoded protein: CASSPDRAAEAFF. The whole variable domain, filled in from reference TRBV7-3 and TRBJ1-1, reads GAGVSQTPSNKVTEKGKYVELRCDPISGHTALYWYRQSLGQGPEFLIYFQGTGAADDSGLPNDRFFAVRPEGSVSTLKIQRTERGDSAVYLCASSPDRAAEAFFGQGTRLTVV.

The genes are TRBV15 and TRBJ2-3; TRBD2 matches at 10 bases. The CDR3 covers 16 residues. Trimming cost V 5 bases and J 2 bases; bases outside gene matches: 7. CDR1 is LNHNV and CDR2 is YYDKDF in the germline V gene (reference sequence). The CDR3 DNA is TGTGCCACCAGCTATAAGCGGGGGGGCACCACAGATACGCAGTATTTT. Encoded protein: CATSYKRGGTTDTQYF.

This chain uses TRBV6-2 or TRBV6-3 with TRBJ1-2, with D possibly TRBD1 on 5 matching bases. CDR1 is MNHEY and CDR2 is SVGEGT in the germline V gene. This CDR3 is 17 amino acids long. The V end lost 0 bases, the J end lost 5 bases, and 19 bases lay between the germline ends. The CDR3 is CASSYSKVSGAAYGYTF. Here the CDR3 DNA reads TGTGCCAGCAGTTACTCGAAAGTTTCCGGGGCGGCTTATGGCTACACCTTC.

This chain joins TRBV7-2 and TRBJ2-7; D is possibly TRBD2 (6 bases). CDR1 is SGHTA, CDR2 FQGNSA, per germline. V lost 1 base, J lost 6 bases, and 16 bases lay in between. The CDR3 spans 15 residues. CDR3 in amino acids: CASSLVAASTSEQYF. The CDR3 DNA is TGTGCCAGCAGCTTAGTAGCGGCGTCAACTAGCGAGCAGTACTTC.

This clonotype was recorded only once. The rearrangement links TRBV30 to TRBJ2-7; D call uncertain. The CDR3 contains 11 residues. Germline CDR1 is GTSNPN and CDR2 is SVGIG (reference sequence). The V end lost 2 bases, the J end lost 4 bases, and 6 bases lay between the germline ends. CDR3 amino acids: CAWSKGYEQYF. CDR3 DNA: TGTGCCTGGAGTAAAGGGTACGAGCAGTACTTC.

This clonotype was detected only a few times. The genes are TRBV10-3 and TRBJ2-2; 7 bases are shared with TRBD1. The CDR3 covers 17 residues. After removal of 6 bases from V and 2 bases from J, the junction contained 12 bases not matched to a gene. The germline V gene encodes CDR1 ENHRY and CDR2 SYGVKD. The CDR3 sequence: CAISLGGAGKNTGELFF. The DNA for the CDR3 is TGTGCCATCAGCCTAGGGGGCGCAGGAAAAAACACCGGGGAGCTGTTTTTT.

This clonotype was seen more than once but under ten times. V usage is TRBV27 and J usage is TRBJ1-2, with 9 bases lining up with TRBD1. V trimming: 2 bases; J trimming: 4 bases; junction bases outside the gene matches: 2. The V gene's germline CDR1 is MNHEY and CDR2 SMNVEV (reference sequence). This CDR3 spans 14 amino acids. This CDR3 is CASSLDRGGYGYTF. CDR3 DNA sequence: TGTGCCAGCAGTTTAGACAGGGGGGGCTATGGCTACACCTTC.

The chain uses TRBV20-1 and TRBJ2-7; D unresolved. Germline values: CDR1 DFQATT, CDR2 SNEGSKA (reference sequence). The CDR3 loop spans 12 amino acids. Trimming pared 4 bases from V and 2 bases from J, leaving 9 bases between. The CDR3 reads CSANDLTYEQYF. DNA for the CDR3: TGCAGTGCTAACGACTTAACCTACGAGCAGTACTTC.

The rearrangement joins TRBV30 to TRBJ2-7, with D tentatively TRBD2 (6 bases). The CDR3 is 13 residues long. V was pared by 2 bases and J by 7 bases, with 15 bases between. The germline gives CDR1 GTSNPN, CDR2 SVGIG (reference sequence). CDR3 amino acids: CAWSKGEAREQYF. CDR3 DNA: TGTGCCTGGAGTAAAGGGGAGGCTCGGGAGCAGTACTTC.

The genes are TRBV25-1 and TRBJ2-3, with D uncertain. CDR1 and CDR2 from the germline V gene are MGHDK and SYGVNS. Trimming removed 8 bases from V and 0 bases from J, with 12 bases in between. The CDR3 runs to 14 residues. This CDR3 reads CASLGITSTDTQYF. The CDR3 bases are TGTGCCAGCTTGGGAATTACTAGCACAGATACGCAGTATTTT.

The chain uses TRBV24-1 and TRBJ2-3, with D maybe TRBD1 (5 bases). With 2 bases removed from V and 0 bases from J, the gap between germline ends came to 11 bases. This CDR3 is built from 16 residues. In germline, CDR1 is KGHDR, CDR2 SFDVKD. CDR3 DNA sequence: TGTGCCACCAGTGATTGGGGCGATTCTAGCACAGATACGCAGTATTTT. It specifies CATSDWGDSSTDTQYF.

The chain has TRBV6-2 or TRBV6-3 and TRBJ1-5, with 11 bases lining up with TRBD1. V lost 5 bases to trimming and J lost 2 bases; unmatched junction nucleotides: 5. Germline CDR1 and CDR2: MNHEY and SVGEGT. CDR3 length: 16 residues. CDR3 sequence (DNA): TGTGCCAGCAGTCCTCCGGGACAGGGGGGCAATCAGCCCCAGCATTTT. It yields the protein CASSPPGQGGNQPQHF.

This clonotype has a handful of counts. The CDR3 loop is CASSLFPRQGQETQYF. The DNA of the CDR3 is TGTGCCAGCAGTCTCTTCCCTCGACAGGGGCAAGAGACCCAGTACTTC. The chain combines TRBV27 with TRBJ2-5; 8 nucleotides align to TRBD1. The length of the CDR3 is 16 residues. The V gene end was trimmed by 5 bases and the J gene end by 2 bases; junction bases not matched to a gene: 10. From germline, CDR1 is MNHEY and CDR2 SMNVEV (reference sequence).

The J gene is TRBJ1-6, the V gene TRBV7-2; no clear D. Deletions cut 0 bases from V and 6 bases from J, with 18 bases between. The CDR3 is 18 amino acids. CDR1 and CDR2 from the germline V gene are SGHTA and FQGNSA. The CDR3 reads CASSLAYIPLVANSPLHF. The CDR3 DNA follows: TGTGCCAGCAGCTTAGCGTATATCCCCTTGGTTGCTAATTCACCCCTCCACTTT. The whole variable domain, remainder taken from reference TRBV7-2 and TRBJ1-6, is GAGVSQSPSNKVTEKGKDVELRCDPISGHTALYWYRQSLGQGLEFLIYFQGNSAPDKSGLPSDRFSAERTGGSVSTLTIQRTQQEDSAVYLCASSLAYIPLVANSPLHFGNGTRLTVT.

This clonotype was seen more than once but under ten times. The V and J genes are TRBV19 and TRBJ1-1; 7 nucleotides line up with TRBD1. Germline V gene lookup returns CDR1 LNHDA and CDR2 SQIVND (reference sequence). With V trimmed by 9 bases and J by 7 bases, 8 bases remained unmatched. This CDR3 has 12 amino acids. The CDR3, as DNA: TGTGCCAGCCAAAGGGGGCAGTTTGAAGCTTTCTTT. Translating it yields CASQRGQFEAFF.

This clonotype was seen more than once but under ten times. The CDR3 DNA follows: TGCGCCAGCAGCGCGGGACTCCGAGCAGATACGCAGTATTTT. This sequence encodes CASSAGLRADTQYF. The chain joins TRBV5-1 to TRBJ2-3, with D perhaps matching TRBD2 (6 bases). Looked up from germline, CDR1 is SGHRS and CDR2 is YFSETQ. The CDR3 totals 14 residues. V was pared by 4 bases and J by 4 bases, with 13 bases between. The whole variable domain, remainder taken from reference TRBV5-1 and TRBJ2-3, is KAGVTQTPRYLIKTRGQQVTLSCSPISGHRSVSWYQQTPGQGLQFLFEYFSETQRNKGNFPGRFSGRQFSNSRSEMNVSTLELGDSALYLCASSAGLRADTQYFGPGTRLTVL.

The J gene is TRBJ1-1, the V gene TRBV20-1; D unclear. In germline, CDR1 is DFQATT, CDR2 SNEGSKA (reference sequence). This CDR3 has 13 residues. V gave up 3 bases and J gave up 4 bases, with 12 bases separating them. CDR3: CSARGFDGTEAFF. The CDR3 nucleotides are TGCAGTGCTAGGGGCTTTGATGGCACTGAAGCTTTCTTT.

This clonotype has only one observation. The CDR3 DNA reads TGTGCCAGCAGCCCTGGGACAGGGGGCTTCTTTCGCACAGATACGCAGTATTTT. Its translation: CASSPGTGGFFRTDTQYF. The chain employs TRBV7-3 and TRBJ2-3, with 12 nucleotides matching TRBD1. V trimming: 5 bases; J trimming: 1 base; junction bases outside the gene matches: 10. Germline V gene lookup returns CDR1 SGHTA and CDR2 FQGTGA. The length of the CDR3 is 18 residues.

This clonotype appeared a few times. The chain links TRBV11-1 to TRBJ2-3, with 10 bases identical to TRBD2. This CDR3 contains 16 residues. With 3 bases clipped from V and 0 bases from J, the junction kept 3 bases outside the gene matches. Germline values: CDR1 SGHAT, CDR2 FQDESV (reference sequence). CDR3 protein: CASSFTSGISTDTQYF. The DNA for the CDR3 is TGTGCCAGCAGCTTTACTAGCGGGATAAGCACAGATACGCAGTATTTT.

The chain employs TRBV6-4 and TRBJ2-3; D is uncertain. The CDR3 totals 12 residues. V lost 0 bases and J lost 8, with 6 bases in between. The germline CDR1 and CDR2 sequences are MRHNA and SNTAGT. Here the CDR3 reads CASSDSRRTQYF. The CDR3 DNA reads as TGTGCCAGCAGTGACTCGAGGCGTACGCAGTATTTT.